A selection of T cell receptor beta chains follows, all from one sample in a study of shared clonotypes between healthy human individuals. Repertoires were generated with immunoSEQ multiplex PCR, while TCRdb's copy carries only in-frame clones and drops some. The sample comprises around 2.5 million clones, approximately 94% of which are singletons, and 0.36% rests with the top ten. Sequencing was carried out using naive CD4+ T cells from PBMCs. These receptor sequences come from a man aged 18-30 years in good health. Some clones in this sample may be carry-over from other donors' samples. The CDR3 runs from the conserved cysteine through the conserved F or W. The order of the fields is clone size, J gene, V gene, D gene, CDR3 DNA, CDR3 protein. D genes are given only for firm matches. Clone sizes are given selectively: once, few, many, or a class where the clone is expanded.

>once|TRBJ2-3|TRBV7-2|-
TGTGCCAGCAGCTTAGGGAGAGATACGCAGTATTTT
CASSLGRDTQYF
>-|TRBJ2-1|TRBV7-2|TRBD1
TGTGCCAGCAGCTCACCTGGACAGGGCCGCGATGAGCAGTTCTTC
CASSSPGQGRDEQFF
>-|TRBJ2-4|TRBV29-1|TRBD1
TGCAGCGTCGAAGGATACAGGGGGCAGACCAAAAACATTCAGTACTTC
CSVEGYRGQTKNIQYF
>-|TRBJ2-7|TRBV30|TRBD2
TGTGCCTGGGGGACTAGCGGCACCTACGAGCAGTACTTC
CAWGTSGTYEQYF
>-|TRBJ2-1|TRBV6-5|TRBD1
TGTGCCACCAAATTGGGACAGGGGGCTGCGGGGGAGCAGTTCTTC
CATKLGQGAAGEQFF
>-|TRBJ1-1|TRBV6-6|-
TGTGCCAGCAGTTACCCGGCTGGGGTAGCTTTCTTT
CASSYPAGVAFF
>-|TRBJ2-2|TRBV2|TRBD1
TGTGCCAGCAGTGGACAGGGGCCGGCCGGGGAGCTGTTTTTT
CASSGQGPAGELFF
>-|TRBJ2-5|TRBV5-4|TRBD1
TGTGCCAGCAGCATTACACGACAGGGACGGGAGACCCAGTACTTC
CASSITRQGRETQYF
>-|TRBJ2-3|TRBV2|-
TGTGCCAGCAGTGGGGATCGGGGGGATACGCAGTATTTT
CASSGDRGDTQYF
>-|TRBJ2-7|TRBV18|TRBD1
TGTGCCAGCTCAGTAACAGGGGGTCCCTCCTACGAGCAGTACTTC
CASSVTGGPSYEQYF
>-|TRBJ2-7|TRBV11-3|-
TGTGCCAGCAGCTTAGATCAAAGGCGGGAGCAGTACTTC
CASSLDQRREQYF
>-|TRBJ2-5|TRBV5-6|TRBD1
TGTGCCAGCAGCTTGTGGGACAGGGGAATCCAAGAGACCCAGTACTTC
CASSLWDRGIQETQYF
>-|TRBJ1-2|TRBV5-1|TRBD1
TGCGCCAGCAGCTCTCGAAGTGTCGGGACAGGCCCGATCGGCTACACCTTC
CASSSRSVGTGPIGYTF
>-|TRBJ2-7|TRBV7-6|-
TGTGCCAGCAGCATGGCGGGGTACGAGCAGTACTTC
CASSMAGYEQYF
>once|TRBJ2-2|TRBV7-2|TRBD2
TGTGCCAGCAGCCTCCTAGAGGTAGCGGGCTCGAACACCGGGGAGCTGTTTTTT
CASSLLEVAGSNTGELFF
>-|TRBJ1-2|TRBV15|-
TGTGCCACCAGCACCTCCCCCCCGGCGTACTATGGCTACACCTTC
CATSTSPPAYYGYTF
>-|TRBJ2-7|TRBV5-1|TRBD2
TGCGCCAGCAGTCAAACCGGACTAGCGGGCCTAACCCTGGGGTACGAGCAGTACTTC
CASSQTGLAGLTLGYEQYF
>-|TRBJ2-3|TRBV28|-
TGTGCCAGCAGTTTACCCCTAGATACGCAGTATTTT
CASSLPLDTQYF
>-|TRBJ2-2|TRBV5-1|-
TGCGCCAGCAGGGAGCAGAGGCAAAACACCGGGGAGCTGTTTTTT
CASREQRQNTGELFF
>-|TRBJ2-1|TRBV5-4|-
TGTGCCAGCAGCCCCCGGGGGGCGTCCTACAATGAGCAGTTCTTC
CASSPRGASYNEQFF
>-|TRBJ2-7|TRBV7-2|TRBD2
TGTGCCAGCAGTCCTAGCGGCCAAACCTACGAGCAGTACTTC
CASSPSGQTYEQYF
>-|TRBJ2-5|TRBV9|-
TGTGCCAGCAGCGGGGTTTCTGGAGTTGAGACCCAGTACTTC
CASSGVSGVETQYF
>-|TRBJ2-4|TRBV5-1|-
TGCGCCAGCAGCTGGCCCACCGGGGATGTGAACATTCAGTACTTC
CASSWPTGDVNIQYF
>-|TRBJ2-7|TRBV7-2|TRBD2
TGTGCCAGCAGCGGCGCTAGCGGGAGACAGTACGAGCAGTACTTC
CASSGASGRQYEQYF
>-|TRBJ1-5|TRBV7-2|-
TGTGCCAGCAGCTTATACGGGAATAGCAATCAGCCCCAGCATTTT
CASSLYGNSNQPQHF
>once|TRBJ1-1|TRBV19|TRBD1
TGTGCCAGCCGACCACAGGGGGCAGTGAACACTGAAGCTTTCTTT
CASRPQGAVNTEAFF
>-|TRBJ2-7|TRBV28|-
TGTGCCAGCAGTTCGGCAGGGAGGACCTACGAGCAGTACTTC
CASSSAGRTYEQYF
>-|TRBJ2-7|TRBV5-1|-
TGCGCCAGCAGCTTGGGACAGGACCTCTACGAGCAGTACTTC
CASSLGQDLYEQYF
>-|TRBJ1-4|TRBV4-1|-
TGCGCCAGCAGCCAAGGGCTCCTGGGGGAAAAACTGTTTTTT
CASSQGLLGEKLFF
>-|TRBJ1-6|TRBV6-5|TRBD1
TGTGCCAGCACACAACAGGGGGATCGATCACCCCTCCACTTT
CASTQQGDRSPLHF
>-|TRBJ1-5|TRBV6-6|TRBD1
TGTGCCAGCAGTTACCCCGGGACAGGGGGCGACCAGCCCCAGCATTTT
CASSYPGTGGDQPQHF
>-|TRBJ2-2|TRBV5-1|-
TGCGCCAGCAGCTTGGCCCCAGTTTCGAACACCGGGGAGCTGTTTTTT
CASSLAPVSNTGELFF
>-|TRBJ2-1|TRBV28|TRBD2
TGTGCCAGCGGTCCAACAGGGACTAGCGGGAGTAATGAGCAGTTCTTC
CASGPTGTSGSNEQFF
>-|TRBJ2-7|TRBV7-2|TRBD2
TGTGCCAGCTCCTCGGGGGGCGTTAGCGGGGACCCTTCCGAGCAGTACTTC
CASSSGGVSGDPSEQYF
>-|TRBJ2-2|TRBV11-2|-
TGTGCCAGCAGCTTAGATCGGGGGGAGCTGTTTTTT
CASSLDRGELFF
>-|TRBJ1-6|TRBV5-1|TRBD1
TGCGCCAGCAGCTTAACAGGGGAGGAGTATGGATCACCCCTCCACTTT
CASSLTGEEYGSPLHF
>-|TRBJ1-3|TRBV4-1|-
TGCGCCAGCAGATCGAGCAGCTCTGGAAACACCATATATTTT
CASRSSSSGNTIYF
>-|TRBJ1-1|TRBV15|TRBD1
TGTGCCACCAGCAGACAGGGGGCGGTCACTGAAGCTTTCTTT
CATSRQGAVTEAFF
>-|TRBJ1-6|TRBV5-1|-
TGCGCCAGCAGCTTGGGGCAGGAGAGAAATTCACCCCTCCACTTT
CASSLGQERNSPLHF
>-|TRBJ2-7|TRBV18|-
TGTGCCAGCTCACCACCGAGCGGACAGACCTACGAGCAGTACTTC
CASSPPSGQTYEQYF